These 9 T cell receptor beta chains were all obtained from the same sample, sequenced in a study of Graves' ophthalmopathy and Graves' hyperthyroidism. The sequenced template was RNA, covering the TCR beta CDR3 region. Investigators did first-round RT-PCR with HTBI primers, then second-round multiplex PCR. In TCRdb, the multiplex PCR reads were re-called with MiXCR into one record per CDR3 protein. The sample has around 1.1 million distinct CDR3 sequences, about 40% seen once. Sequencing was performed on peripheral blood or thyroid tissue (not recorded which). Every receptor here comes from an adult man with Graves' hyperthyroidism.

This clonotype was picked up many times. The rearrangement links TRBV10-3 to TRBJ2-5; 8 bases map to TRBD1. The germline gives CDR1 ENHRY, CDR2 SYGVKD. The length of the CDR3 is 17 residues. With 4 bases clipped from V and 1 base from J, the junction kept 11 bases outside the gene matches. The CDR3 sequence: CAISGQGIGRAQETQYF. DNA of the CDR3: TGTGCCATCAGTGGACAGGGGATTGGTCGGGCCCAAGAGACCCAGTACTTC.

This clonotype has only a few counts. The gene calls are TRBV6-5 and TRBJ1-1; D not resolved. The CDR3 is 12 residues long. Germline lookup yields CDR1 MNHEY and CDR2 SVGAGI. Trimming cost V 1 base and J 8 bases, with 8 bases left between them. CDR3 in DNA: TGTGCCAGCAGTTACTTCGGCAGGGAAGCTTTCTTT. Translating gives CASSYFGREAFF.

Notes on this clonotype: At one of its ends the junction is not consistent with the germline gene, which may arise from a read error. The chain is built from TRBV29-1 and TRBJ1-1; 10 nucleotides line up with TRBD1. CDR1 SQVTM and CDR2 ANQGSEA come from the germline V gene. The length of the CDR3 is 13 residues. The CDR3 region is CSVEGQGRTEVFF. DNA for the CDR3: TGCAGCGTCGAGGGACAGGGGAGAACTGAAGTTTTCTTT.

This clonotype was detected many times. The genes are TRBV4-1 and TRBJ2-5, with D hard to call. Germline lookup yields CDR1 MGHRA and CDR2 YSYEKL. The CDR3 extends over 13 amino acids. Trimming shortened V by 2 bases and J by 2 bases, and 6 bases separated the two germline ends. Here the CDR3 reads CASSQPGQETQYF. CDR3 bases: TGCGCCAGCAGCCAACCAGGTCAAGAGACCCAGTACTTC.

The table lists this clonotype with a few counts. The chain links TRBV20-1 to TRBJ1-4; 7 nucleotides align to TRBD1. This CDR3 has 17 amino acids. The germline CDR1 and CDR2 sequences are DFQATT and SNEGSKA (reference sequence). The V and J ends lost 1 base and 0 bases, in that order; junction bases with no gene match: 8. The CDR3 protein is CSARVTGVDTTNEKLFF. The DNA for the CDR3 is TGCAGTGCTAGAGTTACAGGGGTGGATACAACTAATGAAAAACTGTTTTTT.

The sample holds many counts of this clonotype. The chain is built from TRBV14 and TRBJ1-1; D is undetermined. Trimming removed 4 bases at V and 5 bases at J, with 17 bases between. The CDR3 covers 15 residues. CDR1 and CDR2 (germline): SGHDN, FVKESK. The CDR3 region has the DNA TGTGCCAGCAGCCGGGGTATACTCGGCTCGACTGAAGCTTTCTTT. Amino acid sequence: CASSRGILGSTEAFF.

As regards this clonotype: Just one base apart from a much larger clone, this may be a read error. The rearrangement links TRBV19 to TRBJ1-5, with D unresolved. There are 15 residues in the CDR3. Trimming removed 3 bases from V and 4 bases from J, with 13 bases in between. Germline V gene sequence: CDR1 LNHDA, CDR2 SQIVND (reference sequence). The CDR3 loop reads CASSMPAQKNQPQHF. In DNA, the CDR3 is TGTGCCAGTAGTATGCCAGCCCAGAAGAATCAGCCCCAGCATTTT.

This clonotype was counted only a few times. This chain uses TRBV7-9 with TRBJ1-1; D might be TRBD1 (5 bases). From germline, CDR1 is SEHNR and CDR2 FQNEAQ (reference sequence). The CDR3 totals 16 residues. V was pared by 6 bases and J by 1 base, with 18 bases between. The CDR3 DNA follows: TGTGCCAGCAGTTACCGACAGTTGGTGGGGAACACTGAAGCTTTCTTT. This codes for CASSYRQLVGNTEAFF.

V gene TRBV12-3 or TRBV12-4 combines with J gene TRBJ1-2; tentatively, D is TRBD1 (6 bases). The CDR3 has 15 amino acids. Trimming pared 1 base from V and 2 bases from J, leaving 11 bases between. CDR3 region: CASSLGGPRNYGYTF. DNA of the CDR3: TGTGCCAGCAGTTTAGGGGGGCCAAGGAACTATGGCTACACCTTC.